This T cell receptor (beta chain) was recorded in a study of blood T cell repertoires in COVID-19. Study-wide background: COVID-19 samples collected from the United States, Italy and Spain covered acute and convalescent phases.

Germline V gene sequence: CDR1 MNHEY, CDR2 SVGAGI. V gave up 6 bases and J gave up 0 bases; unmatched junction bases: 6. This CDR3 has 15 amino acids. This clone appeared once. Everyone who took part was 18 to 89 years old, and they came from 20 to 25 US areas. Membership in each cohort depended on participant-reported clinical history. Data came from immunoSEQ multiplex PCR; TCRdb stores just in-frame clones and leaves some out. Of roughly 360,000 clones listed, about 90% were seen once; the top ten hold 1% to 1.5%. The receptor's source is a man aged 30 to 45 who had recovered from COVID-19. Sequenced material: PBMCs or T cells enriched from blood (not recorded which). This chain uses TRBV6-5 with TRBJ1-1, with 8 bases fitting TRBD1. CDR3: CASRGQVTMNTEAFF. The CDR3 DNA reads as TGTGCCAGCAGGGGACAGGTTACCATGAACACTGAAGCTTTCTTT.